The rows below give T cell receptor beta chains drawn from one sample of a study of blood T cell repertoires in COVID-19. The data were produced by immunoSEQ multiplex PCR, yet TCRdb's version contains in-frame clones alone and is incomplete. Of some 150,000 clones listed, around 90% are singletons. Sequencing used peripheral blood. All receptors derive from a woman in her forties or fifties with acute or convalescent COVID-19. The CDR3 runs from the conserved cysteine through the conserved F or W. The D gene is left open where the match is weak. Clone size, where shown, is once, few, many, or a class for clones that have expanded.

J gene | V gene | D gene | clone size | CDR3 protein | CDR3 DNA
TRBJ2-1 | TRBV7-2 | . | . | CASSLASGSGQRENEQFF | TGTGCCAGCAGCTTAGCGTCCGGTAGCGGCCAACGGGAGAATGAGCAGTTCTTC
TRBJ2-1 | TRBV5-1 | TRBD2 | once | CASSLRLAGENNEQFF | TGCGCCAGCAGCTTGCGACTAGCGGGGGAGAACAATGAGCAGTTCTTC
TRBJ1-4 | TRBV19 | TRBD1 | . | CASMGVLGTENEKLFF | TGTGCCAGTATGGGGGTCCTTGGGACAGAAAATGAAAAACTGTTTTTT
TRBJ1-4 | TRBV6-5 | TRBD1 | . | CASSLQGAGEKLFF | TGTGCCAGCAGTCTCCAGGGGGCCGGGGAAAAACTGTTTTTT
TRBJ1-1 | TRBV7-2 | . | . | CASSLPGSLNTEAFF | TGTGCCAGCAGCTTACCCGGGAGTTTGAACACTGAAGCTTTCTTT
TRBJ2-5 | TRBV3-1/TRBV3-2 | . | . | CASSQDRSQETQYF | TGTGCCAGCAGCCAAGATCGGTCCCAAGAGACCCAGTACTTC
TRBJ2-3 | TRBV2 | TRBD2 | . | CASSEGLAGLDTQYF | TGTGCCAGCAGTGAGGGACTAGCGGGGCTAGATACGCAGTATTTT
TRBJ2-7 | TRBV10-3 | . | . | CAISEAPRGSYEQYF | TGTGCCATCAGTGAGGCCCCTCGGGGTTCCTACGAGCAGTACTTC
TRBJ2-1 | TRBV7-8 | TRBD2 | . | CASSPLAGVSRNEQFF | TGTGCCAGCAGCCCTCTAGCGGGAGTGTCGCGTAATGAGCAGTTCTTC
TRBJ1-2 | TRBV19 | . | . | CASSIDISGYTF | TGTGCCAGTAGTATAGATATATCTGGCTACACCTTC
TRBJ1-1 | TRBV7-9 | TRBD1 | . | CASDRVNTEAFF | TGTGCCAGCGACAGGGTGAACACTGAAGCTTTCTTT
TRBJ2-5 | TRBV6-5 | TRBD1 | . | CASSYRGQGRETQYF | TGTGCCAGCAGTTACCGGGGACAGGGGCGGGAGACCCAGTACTTC
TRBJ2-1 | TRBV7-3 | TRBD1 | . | CASSQIGQGGNEQFF | TGTGCCAGCAGCCAAATCGGACAGGGAGGAAATGAGCAGTTCTTC
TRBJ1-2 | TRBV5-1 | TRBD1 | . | CASSLQGAGYTF | TGCGCCAGCAGCTTACAGGGGGCTGGCTACACCTTC
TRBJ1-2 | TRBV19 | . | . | CASGPYGYTF | TGTGCCAGCGGTCCATATGGCTACACCTTC
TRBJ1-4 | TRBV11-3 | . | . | CASSLFGGDIGNEKLFF | TGTGCCAGCAGCTTATTCGGAGGGGATATCGGGAATGAAAAACTGTTTTTT
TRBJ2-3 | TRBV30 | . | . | CAWSVAVSDTQYF | TGTGCCTGGAGTGTAGCCGTTTCGGATACGCAGTATTTT
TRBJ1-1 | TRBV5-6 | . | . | CASSLTRVNTEAFF | TGTGCCAGCAGCTTGACCAGGGTAAACACTGAAGCTTTCTTT
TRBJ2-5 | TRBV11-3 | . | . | CASSLAQAPQETQYF | TGTGCCAGCAGCTTAGCCCAGGCCCCCCAAGAGACCCAGTACTTC
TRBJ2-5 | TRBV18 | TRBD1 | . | CASSPRTGGREETQYF | TGTGCCAGCTCACCACGGACAGGGGGAAGGGAAGAGACCCAGTACTTC
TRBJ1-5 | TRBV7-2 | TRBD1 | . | CASSITGDQPQHF | TGTGCCAGCAGCATAACAGGGGATCAGCCCCAGCATTTT
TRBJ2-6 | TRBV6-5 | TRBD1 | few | CASSRTGTGANVLTF | TGTGCCAGCAGCCGGACAGGGACTGGGGCCAACGTCCTGACTTTC
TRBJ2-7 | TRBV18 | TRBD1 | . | CASSPPGTGSYEQYF | TGTGCCAGCTCACCACCCGGGACAGGCTCCTACGAGCAGTACTTC
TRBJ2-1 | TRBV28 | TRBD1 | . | CASSFGTGGNNEQFF | TGTGCCAGCAGTTTTGGGACAGGGGGGAATAATGAGCAGTTCTTC
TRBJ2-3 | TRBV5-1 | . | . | CASSSVLSSGTDTQYF | TGCGCCAGCAGCTCAGTGCTCTCCTCTGGCACAGATACGCAGTATTTT
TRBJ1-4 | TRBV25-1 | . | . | CASSALQGRNEKLFF | TGTGCCAGCAGTGCCTTACAGGGCCGTAATGAAAAACTGTTTTTT
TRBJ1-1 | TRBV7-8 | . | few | CASSPQPENLNTEAFF | TGTGCCAGCAGCCCCCAACCCGAGAACTTGAACACTGAAGCTTTCTTT
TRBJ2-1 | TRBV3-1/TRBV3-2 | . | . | CASSQGKGDEQFF | TGTGCCAGCAGCCAGGGTAAAGGGGATGAGCAGTTCTTC
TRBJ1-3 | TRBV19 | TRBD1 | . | CASSVGQGGNTIYF | TGTGCCAGTAGTGTCGGACAGGGAGGAAACACCATATATTTT
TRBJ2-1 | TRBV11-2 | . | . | CASSYRLAKTYNEQFF | TGTGCCAGCAGCTACCGATTAGCCAAAACCTACAATGAGCAGTTCTTC
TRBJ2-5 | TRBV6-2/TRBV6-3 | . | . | CASSSSDRWETQYF | TGTGCCAGCAGTTCTAGCGATCGATGGGAGACCCAGTACTTC
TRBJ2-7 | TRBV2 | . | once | CASSDIVTYEQYF | TGTGCCAGCAGTGACATAGTAACCTACGAGCAGTACTTC
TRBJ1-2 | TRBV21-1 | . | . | CASRETDSGWVYGYTF | TGTGCCAGCAGGGAGACCGACTCAGGGTGGGTCTATGGCTACACCTTC
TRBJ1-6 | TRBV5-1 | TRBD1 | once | CASSSGQGANSPLHF | TGCGCCAGCAGCTCGGGACAGGGGGCTAATTCACCCCTCCACTTT
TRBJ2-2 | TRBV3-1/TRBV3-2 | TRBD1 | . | CASSQSGTGEIGELFF | TGTGCCAGCAGCCAATCAGGGACAGGGGAAATCGGGGAGCTGTTTTTT
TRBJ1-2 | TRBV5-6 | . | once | CASSPRGGRDGYTF | TGTGCCAGCAGCCCCCGGGGAGGTAGGGATGGCTACACCTTC
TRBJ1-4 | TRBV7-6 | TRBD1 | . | CASSPDRGKLFF | TGTGCCAGCAGCCCGGACAGGGGAAAACTGTTTTTT
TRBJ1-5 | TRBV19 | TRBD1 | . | CASSIPGDRQNQPQHF | TGTGCCAGTAGTATACCTGGGGACAGACAAAATCAGCCCCAGCATTTT
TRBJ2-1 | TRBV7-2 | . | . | CASTVVGSGSYNEQFF | TGTGCCAGCACCGTTGTCGGCAGCGGCTCCTACAATGAGCAGTTCTTC
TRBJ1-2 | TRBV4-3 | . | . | CASSLDSSPMSGYTF | TGCGCCAGCAGCCTCGACTCGTCCCCTATGAGTGGCTACACCTTC
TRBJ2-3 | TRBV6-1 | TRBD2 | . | CASSVRLAGDPSTDTQYF | TGTGCCAGCAGTGTTCGACTAGCGGGGGATCCTAGCACAGATACGCAGTATTTT
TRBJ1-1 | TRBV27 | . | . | CASTSTVDGGRTEAFF | TGTGCCAGCACGTCTACCGTTGACGGGGGACGGACTGAAGCTTTCTTT
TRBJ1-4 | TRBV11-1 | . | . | CASSHPLGRVNF | TGTGCCAGCAGCCACCCCCTGGGCAGGGTGAATTTT
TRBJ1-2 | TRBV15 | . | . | CATSPLPRYGYTF | TGTGCCACCAGCCCGCTACCTCGCTATGGCTACACCTTC
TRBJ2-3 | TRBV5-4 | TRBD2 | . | CASTFGLAGGLGTDTQYF | TGTGCCAGCACCTTTGGTCTAGCGGGGGGGCTGGGGACAGATACGCAGTATTTT
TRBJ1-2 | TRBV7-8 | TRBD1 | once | CASSLGLTAGGHYGYTF | TGTGCCAGCAGCTTAGGGTTAACAGCAGGGGGTCACTATGGCTACACCTTC
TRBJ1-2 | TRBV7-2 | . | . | CASSFTNGPYGYTF | TGTGCCAGCAGCTTCACCAATGGGCCCTATGGCTACACCTTC
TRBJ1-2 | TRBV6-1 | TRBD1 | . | CASGTGGYYGYTF | TGTGCCAGCGGGACAGGGGGGTACTATGGCTACACCTTC
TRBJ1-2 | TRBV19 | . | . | CASSIGLNYGYTF | TGTGCCAGTAGTATCGGACTGAACTATGGCTACACCTTC
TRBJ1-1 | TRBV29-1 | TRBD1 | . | CSVETTGYRAFF | TGCAGCGTTGAGACGACAGGGTACAGAGCTTTCTTT
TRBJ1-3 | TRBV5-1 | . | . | CASSYEGYSSGNTIYF | TGCGCCAGCAGCTACGAAGGTTACAGCTCTGGAAACACCATATATTTT
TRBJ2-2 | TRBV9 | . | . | CASSTSGELFF | TGTGCCAGCAGCACCAGCGGGGAGCTGTTTTTT
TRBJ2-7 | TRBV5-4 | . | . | CASSLKREFSYEQYF | TGTGCCAGCAGCTTGAAACGGGAGTTCTCCTACGAGCAGTACTTC